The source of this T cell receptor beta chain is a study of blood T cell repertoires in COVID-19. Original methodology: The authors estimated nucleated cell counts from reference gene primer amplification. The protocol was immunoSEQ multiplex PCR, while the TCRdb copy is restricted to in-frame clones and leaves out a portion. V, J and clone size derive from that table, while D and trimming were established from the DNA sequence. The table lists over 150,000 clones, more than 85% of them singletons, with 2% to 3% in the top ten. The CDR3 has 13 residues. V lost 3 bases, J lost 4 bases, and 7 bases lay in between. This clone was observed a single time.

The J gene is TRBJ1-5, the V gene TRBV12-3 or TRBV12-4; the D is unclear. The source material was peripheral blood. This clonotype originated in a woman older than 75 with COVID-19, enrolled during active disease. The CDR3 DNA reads TGTGCCAGCAGTTTCGGACTGAATCAGCCCCAGCATTTT. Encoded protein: CASSFGLNQPQHF.